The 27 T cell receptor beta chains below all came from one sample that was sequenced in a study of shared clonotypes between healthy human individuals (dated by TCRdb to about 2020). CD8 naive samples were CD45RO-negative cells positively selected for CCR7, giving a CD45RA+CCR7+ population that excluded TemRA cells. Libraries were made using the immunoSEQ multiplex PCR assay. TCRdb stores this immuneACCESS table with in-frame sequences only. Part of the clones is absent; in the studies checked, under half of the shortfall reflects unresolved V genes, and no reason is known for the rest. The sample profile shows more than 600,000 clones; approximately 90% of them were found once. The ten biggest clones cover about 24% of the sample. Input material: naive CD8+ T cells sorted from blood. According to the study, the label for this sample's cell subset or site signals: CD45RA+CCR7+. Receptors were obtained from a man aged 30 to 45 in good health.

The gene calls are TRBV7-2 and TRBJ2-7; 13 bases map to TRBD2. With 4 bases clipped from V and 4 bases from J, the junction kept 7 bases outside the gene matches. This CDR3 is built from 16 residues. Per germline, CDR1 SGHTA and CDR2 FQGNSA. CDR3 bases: TGTGCCAGCAGCTACGGACTAGCGGGAGAGGTATACGAGCAGTACTTC. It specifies CASSYGLAGEVYEQYF.

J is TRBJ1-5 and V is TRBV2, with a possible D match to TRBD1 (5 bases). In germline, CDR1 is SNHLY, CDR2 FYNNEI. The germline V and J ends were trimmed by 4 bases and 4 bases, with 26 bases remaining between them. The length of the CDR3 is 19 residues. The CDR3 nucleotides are TGTGCCAGCAGTGGAGTTGGGGGGGTCCTTTCGGGCTCGAATCAGCCCCAGCATTTT. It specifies CASSGVGGVLSGSNQPQHF.

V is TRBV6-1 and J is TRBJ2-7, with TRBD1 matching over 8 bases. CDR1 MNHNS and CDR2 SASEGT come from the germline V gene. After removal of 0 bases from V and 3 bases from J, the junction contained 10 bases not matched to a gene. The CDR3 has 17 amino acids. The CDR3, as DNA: TGTGCCAGCAGTGAAGCGTCATCAGGGGGCGGCTACTACGAGCAGTACTTC. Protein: CASSEASSGGGYYEQYF.

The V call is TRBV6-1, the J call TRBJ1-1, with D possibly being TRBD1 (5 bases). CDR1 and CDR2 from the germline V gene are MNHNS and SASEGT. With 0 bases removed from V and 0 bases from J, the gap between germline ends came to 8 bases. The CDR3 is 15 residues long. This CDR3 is CASSEARGMNTEAFF. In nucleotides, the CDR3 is TGTGCCAGCAGTGAAGCGCGGGGCATGAACACTGAAGCTTTCTTT.

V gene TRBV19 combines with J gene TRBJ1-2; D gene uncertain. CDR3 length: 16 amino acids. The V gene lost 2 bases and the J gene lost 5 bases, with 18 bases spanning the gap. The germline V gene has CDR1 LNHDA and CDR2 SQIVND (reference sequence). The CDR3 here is CASSIRRASGAYGYTF. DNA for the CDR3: TGTGCCAGTAGTATAAGGAGGGCCAGTGGAGCTTATGGCTACACCTTC.

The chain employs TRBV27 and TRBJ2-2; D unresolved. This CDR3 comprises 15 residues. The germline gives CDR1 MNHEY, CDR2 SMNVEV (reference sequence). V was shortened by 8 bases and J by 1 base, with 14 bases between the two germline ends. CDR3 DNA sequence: TGTGCCAGCGGCAACCCCCTAGGGAACACCGGGGAGCTGTTTTTT. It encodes CASGNPLGNTGELFF.

In DNA form, the CDR3 reads TGCGCCAGCAGCCAAGGAGTCCTTGAGCAGTTCTTC. Protein product: CASSQGVLEQFF. V and J are TRBV4-1 and TRBJ2-1; D unresolved. This CDR3 comprises 12 residues. Trimming pared 1 base from V and 9 bases from J, leaving 7 bases between. The germline CDR1 and CDR2 sequences are MGHRA and YSYEKL.

Written as DNA, the CDR3 is TGTGCCAGCAGTACGGACAGGGTTGCAGATACGCAGTATTTT. This sequence encodes CASSTDRVADTQYF. The rearrangement links TRBV27 to TRBJ2-3, with TRBD1 matching over 8 bases. Germline loops: CDR1 MNHEY, CDR2 SMNVEV (reference sequence). V lost 5 bases and J lost 4; bases outside the gene matches: 5. The CDR3 is 14 residues long.

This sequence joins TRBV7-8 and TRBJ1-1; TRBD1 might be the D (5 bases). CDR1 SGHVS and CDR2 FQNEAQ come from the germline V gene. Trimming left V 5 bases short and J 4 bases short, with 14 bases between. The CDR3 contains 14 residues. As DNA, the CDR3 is TGTGCCAGCAGCCCGAGATCGGGGGGCACTGAAGCTTTCTTT. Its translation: CASSPRSGGTEAFF. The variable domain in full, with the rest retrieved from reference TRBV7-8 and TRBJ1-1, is GAGVSQSPRYKVAKRGQDVALRCDPISGHVSLFWYQQALGQGPEFLTYFQNEAQLDKSGLPSDRFFAERPEGSVSTLKIQRTQQEDSAVYLCASSPRSGGTEAFFGQGTRLTVV.

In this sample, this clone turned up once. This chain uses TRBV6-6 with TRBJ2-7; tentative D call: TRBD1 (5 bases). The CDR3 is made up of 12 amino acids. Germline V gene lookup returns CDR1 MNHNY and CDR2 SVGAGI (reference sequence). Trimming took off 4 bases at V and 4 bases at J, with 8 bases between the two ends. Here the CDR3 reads CASSSYRYEQYF. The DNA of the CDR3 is TGTGCCAGCAGTTCTTACAGGTACGAGCAGTACTTC.

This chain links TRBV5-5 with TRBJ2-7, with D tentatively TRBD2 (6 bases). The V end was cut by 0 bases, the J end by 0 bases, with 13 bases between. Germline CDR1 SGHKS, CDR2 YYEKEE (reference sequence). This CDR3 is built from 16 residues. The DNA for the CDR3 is TGTGCCAGCAGCTTGGTGGGCGGGGTAAGCTCCTACGAGCAGTACTTC. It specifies CASSLVGGVSSYEQYF.

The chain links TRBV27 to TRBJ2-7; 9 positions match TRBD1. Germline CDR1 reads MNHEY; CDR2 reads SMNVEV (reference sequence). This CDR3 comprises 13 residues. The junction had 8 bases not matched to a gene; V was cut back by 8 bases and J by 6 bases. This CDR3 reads CASGTGTGREQYF. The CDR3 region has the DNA TGTGCCAGCGGGACGGGGACAGGGCGCGAGCAGTACTTC.

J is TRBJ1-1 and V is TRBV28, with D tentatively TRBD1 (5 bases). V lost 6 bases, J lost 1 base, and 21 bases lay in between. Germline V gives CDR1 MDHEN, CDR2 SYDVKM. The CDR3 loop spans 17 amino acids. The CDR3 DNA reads TGTGCCAGCAGCCGCAGGGTTTTAAATCAGAGGAACACTGAAGCTTTCTTT. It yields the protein CASSRRVLNQRNTEAFF.

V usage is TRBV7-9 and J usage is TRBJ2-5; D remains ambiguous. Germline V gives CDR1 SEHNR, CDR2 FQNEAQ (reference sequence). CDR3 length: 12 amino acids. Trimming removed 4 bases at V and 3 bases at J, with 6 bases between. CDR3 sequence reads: CASSSSKETQYF. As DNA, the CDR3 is TGTGCCAGCAGCTCCTCCAAAGAGACCCAGTACTTC.

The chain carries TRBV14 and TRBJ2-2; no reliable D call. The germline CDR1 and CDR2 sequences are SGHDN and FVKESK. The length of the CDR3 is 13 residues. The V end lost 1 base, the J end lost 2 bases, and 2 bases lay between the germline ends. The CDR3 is CASSQVNTGELFF. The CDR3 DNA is TGTGCCAGCAGCCAAGTTAACACCGGGGAGCTGTTTTTT. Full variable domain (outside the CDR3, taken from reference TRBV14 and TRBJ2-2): EAGVTQFPSHSVIEKGQTVTLRCDPISGHDNLYWYRRVMGKEIKFLLHFVKESKQDESGMPNNRFLAERTGGTYSTLKVQPAELEDSGVYFCASSQVNTGELFFGEGSRLTVL.

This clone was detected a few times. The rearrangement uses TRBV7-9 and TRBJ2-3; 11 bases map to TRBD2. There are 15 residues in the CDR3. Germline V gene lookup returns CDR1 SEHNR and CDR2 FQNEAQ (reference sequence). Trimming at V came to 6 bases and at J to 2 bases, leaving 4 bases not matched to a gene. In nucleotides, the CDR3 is TGTGCCAGCAGATTGGGACTAGCGGACACAGATACGCAGTATTTT. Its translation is CASRLGLADTDTQYF. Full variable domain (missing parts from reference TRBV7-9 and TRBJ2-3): DTGVSQNPRHKITKRGQNVTFRCDPISEHNRLYWYRQTLGQGPEFLTYFQNEAQLEKSRLLSDRFSAERPKGSFSTLEIQRTEQGDSAMYLCASRLGLADTDTQYFGPGTRLTVL.

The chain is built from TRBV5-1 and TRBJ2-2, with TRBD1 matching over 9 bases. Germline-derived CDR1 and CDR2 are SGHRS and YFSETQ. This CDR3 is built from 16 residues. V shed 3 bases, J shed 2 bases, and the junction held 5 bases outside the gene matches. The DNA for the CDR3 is TGCGCCAGCAGCTATCCGGGACAGGGAAACACCGGGGAGCTGTTTTTT. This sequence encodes CASSYPGQGNTGELFF.

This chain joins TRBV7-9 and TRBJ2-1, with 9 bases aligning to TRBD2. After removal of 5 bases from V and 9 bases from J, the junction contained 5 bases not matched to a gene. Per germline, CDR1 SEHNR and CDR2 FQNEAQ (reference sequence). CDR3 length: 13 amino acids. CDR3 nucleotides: TGTGCCAGCAGCCCAGGGACTAGCAGTGAGCAGTTCTTC. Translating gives CASSPGTSSEQFF. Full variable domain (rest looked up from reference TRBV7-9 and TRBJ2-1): DTGVSQNPRHKITKRGQNVTFRCDPISEHNRLYWYRQTLGQGPEFLTYFQNEAQLEKSRLLSDRFSAERPKGSFSTLEIQRTEQGDSAMYLCASSPGTSSEQFFGPGTRLTVL.

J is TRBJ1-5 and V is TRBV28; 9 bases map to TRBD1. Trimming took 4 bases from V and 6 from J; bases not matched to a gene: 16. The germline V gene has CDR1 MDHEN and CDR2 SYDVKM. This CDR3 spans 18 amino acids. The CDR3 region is CASSSLIRTGDFSQPQHF. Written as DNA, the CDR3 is TGTGCCAGCAGTTCCTTGATCAGGACAGGGGATTTTAGTCAGCCCCAGCATTTT.

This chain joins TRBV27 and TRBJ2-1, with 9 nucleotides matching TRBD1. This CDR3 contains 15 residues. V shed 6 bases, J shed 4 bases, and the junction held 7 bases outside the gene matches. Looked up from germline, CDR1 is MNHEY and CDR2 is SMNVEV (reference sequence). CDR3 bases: TGTGCCAGCAGAACGGGACAGGGCCCTTACAATGAGCAGTTCTTC. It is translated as CASRTGQGPYNEQFF.

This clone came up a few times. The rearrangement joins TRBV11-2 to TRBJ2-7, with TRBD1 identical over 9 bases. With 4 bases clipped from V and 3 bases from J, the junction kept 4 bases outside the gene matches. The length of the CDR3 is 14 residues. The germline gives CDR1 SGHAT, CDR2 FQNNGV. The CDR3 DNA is TGTGCCAGCAGCTATGCGGGACAGGGCTACGAGCAGTACTTC. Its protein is CASSYAGQGYEQYF.

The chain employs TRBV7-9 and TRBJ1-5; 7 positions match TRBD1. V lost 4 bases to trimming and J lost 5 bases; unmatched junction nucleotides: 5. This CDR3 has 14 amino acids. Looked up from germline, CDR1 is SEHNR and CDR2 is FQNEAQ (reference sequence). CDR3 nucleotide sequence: TGTGCCAGCAGCTCAGGGGGTAACCATCAGCCCCAGCATTTT. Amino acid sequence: CASSSGGNHQPQHF.

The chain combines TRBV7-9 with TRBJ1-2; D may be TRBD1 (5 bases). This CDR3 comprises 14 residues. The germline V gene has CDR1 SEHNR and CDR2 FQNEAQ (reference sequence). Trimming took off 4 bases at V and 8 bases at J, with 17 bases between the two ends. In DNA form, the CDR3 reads TGTGCCAGCAGCTCCCACGGGGGGGTTCTGGGCTACACCTTC. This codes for CASSSHGGVLGYTF.

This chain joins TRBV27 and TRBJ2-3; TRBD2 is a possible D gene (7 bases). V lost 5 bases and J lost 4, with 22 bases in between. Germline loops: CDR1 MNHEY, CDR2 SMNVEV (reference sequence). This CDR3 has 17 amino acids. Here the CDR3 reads CASSPQGRAGDPDTQYF. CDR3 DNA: TGTGCCAGCAGTCCGCAGGGGAGGGCGGGAGATCCAGATACGCAGTATTTT.

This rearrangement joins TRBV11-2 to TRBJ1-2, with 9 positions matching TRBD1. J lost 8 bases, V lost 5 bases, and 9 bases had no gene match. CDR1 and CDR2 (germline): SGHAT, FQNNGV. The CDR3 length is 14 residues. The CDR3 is CASSPVRQGEGYTF. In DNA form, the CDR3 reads TGTGCCAGCAGCCCAGTGAGACAGGGGGAAGGCTACACCTTC. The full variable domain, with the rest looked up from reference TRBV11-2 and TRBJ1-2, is EAGVAQSPRYKIIEKRQSVAFWCNPISGHATLYWYQQILGQGPKLLIQFQNNGVVDDSQLPKDRFSAERLKGVDSTLKIQPAKLEDSAVYLCASSPVRQGEGYTFGSGTRLTVV.

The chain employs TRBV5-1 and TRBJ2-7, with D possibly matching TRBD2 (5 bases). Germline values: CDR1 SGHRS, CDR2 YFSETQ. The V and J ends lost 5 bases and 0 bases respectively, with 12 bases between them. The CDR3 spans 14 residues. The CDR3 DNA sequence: TGCGCCAGCAGTCATGGCGGACTCTCCTACGAGCAGTACTTC. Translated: CASSHGGLSYEQYF. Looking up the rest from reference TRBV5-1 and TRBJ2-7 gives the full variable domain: KAGVTQTPRYLIKTRGQQVTLSCSPISGHRSVSWYQQTPGQGLQFLFEYFSETQRNKGNFPGRFSGRQFSNSRSEMNVSTLELGDSALYLCASSHGGLSYEQYFGPGTRLTVT.

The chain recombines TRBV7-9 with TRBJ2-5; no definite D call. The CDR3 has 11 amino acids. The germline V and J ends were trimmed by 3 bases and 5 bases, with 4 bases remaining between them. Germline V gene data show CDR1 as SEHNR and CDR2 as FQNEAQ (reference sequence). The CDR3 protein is CASSFVETQYF. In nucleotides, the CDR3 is TGTGCCAGCAGCTTTGTGGAGACCCAGTACTTC. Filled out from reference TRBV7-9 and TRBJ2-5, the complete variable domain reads DTGVSQNPRHKITKRGQNVTFRCDPISEHNRLYWYRQTLGQGPEFLTYFQNEAQLEKSRLLSDRFSAERPKGSFSTLEIQRTEQGDSAMYLCASSFVETQYFGPGTRLLVL.